This T cell receptor (beta chain) was captured by sequencing in a study of shared clonotypes between healthy human individuals. The method was immunoSEQ multiplex PCR; TCRdb's version includes in-frame clones alone and lacks a portion of them. The table records about 490,000 clones, 79% of them present only once. This CDR3 has 13 amino acids. CDR1 is MDHEN and CDR2 is SYDVKM in the germline V gene. Specimen: PBMCs. This sequence joins TRBV28 and TRBJ1-4; D is perhaps TRBD1 (5 bases). The source of this sequence is a woman in her 40s in good health. Some clones in this sample may be carry-over from other donors' samples. This CDR3 is CATLGPWDRKLFF. CDR3 bases: TGTGCGACCTTGGGGCCGTGGGATCGAAAACTGTTTTTT.